This T cell receptor beta chain was profiled in a study of CD8+ T cells in alopecia areata. Across the study: Those treated were given oral tofacitinib at 5 to 10 mg twice daily. Patients remained on tofacitinib for 6 to 18 months and then went 6 months without it.

Following RNA extraction, reverse transcription yielded cDNA that acted as the sequencing template. Clones were sequenced by immunoSEQ multiplex PCR, and TCRdb holds only the in-frame ones, with some missing. The sample has about 150,000 clones; roughly two thirds are singletons. V lost 1 base and J 3 bases, leaving 16 bases between the germline ends. This CDR3 is 16 amino acids long. Germline V CDR1 and CDR2: SGHTA, FQGNSA. The sample's treatment: oral pan-JAK inhibitor, 5-10 mg twice daily. The study team obtained lesional scalp punch biopsies and peripheral blood from alopecia areata patients. The sample consisted of CD4+ T cells sorted from blood, taken at week 4, from a patient treated with tofacitinib. The source of this sequence is a human donor with alopecia areata. V is TRBV7-2 and J is TRBJ2-7; D is unclear. The CDR3 reads CASSLGANSGVYEQYF. The CDR3 DNA reads TGTGCCAGCAGCTTAGGTGCAAACAGTGGGGTCTACGAGCAGTACTTC.